This T cell receptor (beta chain) was observed in a study of blood T cell repertoires in COVID-19. About the research overall: There were acute and convalescent COVID-19 samples, and they came from the United States, Italy and Spain.

CDR3 length: 15 amino acids. J lost 4 bases, V lost 5 bases, and 7 bases had no gene match. Germline V gene lookup returns CDR1 SGDLS and CDR2 YYNGEE. Using immunoSEQ multiplex PCR, the repertoire was profiled, and TCRdb retains in-frame clones only, with some absent. The table lists some 300,000 clones, around 86% of them singletons. Those enrolled, adults aged 18 to 89 years, came from about 24 US areas. Clinical history as reported by participants underpinned cohort assignment. Cohort 3 recovery required two negative PCRs, clearance, or symptom resolution. The TCR comes from a woman in her forties who had recovered from COVID-19. J is TRBJ2-5 and V is TRBV9; TRBD2 aligns across 11 bases. The specimen sequenced was PBMCs or T cells enriched from blood (not recorded which). The CDR3 DNA follows: TGTGCCAGCAGTCATGGGCTAGCGGGAGGAGAGACCCAGTACTTC. Residues: CASSHGLAGGETQYF.